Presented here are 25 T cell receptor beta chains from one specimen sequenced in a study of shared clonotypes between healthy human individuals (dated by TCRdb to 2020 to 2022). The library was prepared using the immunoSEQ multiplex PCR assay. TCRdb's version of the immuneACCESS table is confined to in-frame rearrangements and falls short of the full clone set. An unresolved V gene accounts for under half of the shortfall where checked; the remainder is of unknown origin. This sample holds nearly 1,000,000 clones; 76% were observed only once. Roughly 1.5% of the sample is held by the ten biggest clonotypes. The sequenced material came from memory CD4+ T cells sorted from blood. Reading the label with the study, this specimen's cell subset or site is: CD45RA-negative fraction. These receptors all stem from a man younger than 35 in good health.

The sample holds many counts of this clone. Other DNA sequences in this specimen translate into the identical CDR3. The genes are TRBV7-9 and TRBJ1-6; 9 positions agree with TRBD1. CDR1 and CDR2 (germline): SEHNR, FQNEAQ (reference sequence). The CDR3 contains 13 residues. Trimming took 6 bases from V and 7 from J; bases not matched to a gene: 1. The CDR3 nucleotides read TGTGCCAGCAGTGGACAGGGGAATTCACCCCTCCACTTT. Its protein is CASSGQGNSPLHF.

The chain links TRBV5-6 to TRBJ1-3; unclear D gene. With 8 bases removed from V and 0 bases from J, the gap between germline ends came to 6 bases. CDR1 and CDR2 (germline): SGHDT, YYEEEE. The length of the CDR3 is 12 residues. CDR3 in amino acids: CASKSSGNTIYF. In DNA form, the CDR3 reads TGTGCCAGTAAGAGCTCTGGAAACACCATATATTTT. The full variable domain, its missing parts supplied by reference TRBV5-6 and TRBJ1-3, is DAGVTQSPTHLIKTRGQQVTLRCSPKSGHDTVSWYQQALGQGPQFIFQYYEEEERQRGNFPDRFSGHQFPNYSSELNVNALLLGDSALYLCASKSSGNTIYFGEGSWLTVV.

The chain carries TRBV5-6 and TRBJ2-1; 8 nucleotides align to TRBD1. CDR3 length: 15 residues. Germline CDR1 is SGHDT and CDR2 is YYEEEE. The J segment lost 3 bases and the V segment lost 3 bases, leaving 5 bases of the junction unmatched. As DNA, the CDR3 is TGTGCCAGCAGCTCGGGACAGGCTGTCTACAATGAGCAGTTCTTC. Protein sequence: CASSSGQAVYNEQFF.

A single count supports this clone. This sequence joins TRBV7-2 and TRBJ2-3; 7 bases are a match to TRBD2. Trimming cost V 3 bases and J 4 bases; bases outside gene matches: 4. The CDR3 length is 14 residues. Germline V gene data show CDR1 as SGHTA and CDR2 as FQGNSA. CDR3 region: CASSFTAGADTQYF. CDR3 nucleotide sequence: TGTGCCAGCAGCTTTACGGCGGGAGCAGATACGCAGTATTTT.

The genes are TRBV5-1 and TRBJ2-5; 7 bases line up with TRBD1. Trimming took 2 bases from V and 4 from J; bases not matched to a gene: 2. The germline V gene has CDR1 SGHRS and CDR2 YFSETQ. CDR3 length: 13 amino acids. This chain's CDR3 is CASSLTGVETQYF. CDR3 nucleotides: TGCGCCAGCAGCTTAACAGGGGTAGAGACCCAGTACTTC.

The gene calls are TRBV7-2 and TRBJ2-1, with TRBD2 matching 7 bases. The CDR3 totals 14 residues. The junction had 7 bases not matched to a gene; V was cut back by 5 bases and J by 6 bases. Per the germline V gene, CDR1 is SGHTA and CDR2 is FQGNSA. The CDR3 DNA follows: TGTGCCAGCAGCAAGGGGCTAGCGGCCAATGAGCAGTTCTTC. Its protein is CASSKGLAANEQFF.

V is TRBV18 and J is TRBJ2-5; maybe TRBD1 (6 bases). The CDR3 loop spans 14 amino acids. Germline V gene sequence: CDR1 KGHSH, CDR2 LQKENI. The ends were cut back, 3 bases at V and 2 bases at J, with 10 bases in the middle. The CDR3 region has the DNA TGTGCCAGCTCACCCGCAACAGGGCAAGAGACCCAGTACTTC. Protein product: CASSPATGQETQYF. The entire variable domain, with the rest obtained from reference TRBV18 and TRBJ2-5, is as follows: NAGVMQNPRHLVRRRGQEARLRCSPMKGHSHVYWYRQLPEEGLKFMVYLQKENIIDESGMPKERFSAEFPKEGPSILRIQQVVRGDSAAYFCASSPATGQETQYFGPGTRLLVL.

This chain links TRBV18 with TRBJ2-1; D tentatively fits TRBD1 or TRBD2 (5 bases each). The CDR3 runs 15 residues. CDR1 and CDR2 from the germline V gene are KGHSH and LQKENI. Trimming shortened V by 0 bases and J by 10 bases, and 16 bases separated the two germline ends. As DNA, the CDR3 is TGTGCCAGCTCACCACCAGGGACGGTTATCTTAGAGCAGTTCTTC. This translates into CASSPPGTVILEQFF.

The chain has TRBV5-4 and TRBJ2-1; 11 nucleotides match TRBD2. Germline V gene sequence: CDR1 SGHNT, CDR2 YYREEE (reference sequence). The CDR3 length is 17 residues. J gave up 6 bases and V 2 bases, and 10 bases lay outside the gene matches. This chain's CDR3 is CASSFGVAGGVSNEQFF. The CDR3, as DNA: TGTGCCAGCAGCTTCGGGGTAGCGGGAGGGGTCAGCAATGAGCAGTTCTTC.

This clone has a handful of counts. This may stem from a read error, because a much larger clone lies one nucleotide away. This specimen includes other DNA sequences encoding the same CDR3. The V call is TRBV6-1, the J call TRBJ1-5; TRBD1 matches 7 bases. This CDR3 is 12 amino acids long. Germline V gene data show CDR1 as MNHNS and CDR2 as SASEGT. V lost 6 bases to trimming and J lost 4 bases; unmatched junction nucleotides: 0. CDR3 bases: TGTGCCAGCAGACAGGGGAATCAGCCCCAGCATTTT. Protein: CASRQGNQPQHF.

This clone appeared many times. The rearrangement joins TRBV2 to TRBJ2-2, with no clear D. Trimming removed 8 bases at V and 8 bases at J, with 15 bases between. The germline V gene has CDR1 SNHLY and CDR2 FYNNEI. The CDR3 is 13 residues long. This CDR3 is CASSLAPQGELFF. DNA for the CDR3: TGTGCCAGCTCCTTGGCCCCCCAGGGGGAGCTGTTTTTT.

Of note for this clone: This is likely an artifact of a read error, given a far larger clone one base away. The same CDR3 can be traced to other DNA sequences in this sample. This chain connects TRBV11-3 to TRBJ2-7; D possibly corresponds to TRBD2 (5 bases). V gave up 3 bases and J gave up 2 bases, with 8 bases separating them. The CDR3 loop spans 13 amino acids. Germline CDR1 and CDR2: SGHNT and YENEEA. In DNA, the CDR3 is TGTGCCAGCAGCTTGGGAGAGGCCTACGAGCAGTACTTC. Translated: CASSLGEAYEQYF.

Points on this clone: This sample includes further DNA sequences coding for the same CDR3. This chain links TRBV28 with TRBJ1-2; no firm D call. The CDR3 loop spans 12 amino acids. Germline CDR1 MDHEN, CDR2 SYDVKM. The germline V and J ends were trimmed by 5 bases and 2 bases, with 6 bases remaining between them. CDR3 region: CASSLQNYGYTF. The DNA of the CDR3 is TGTGCCAGCAGTCTCCAGAACTATGGCTACACCTTC.

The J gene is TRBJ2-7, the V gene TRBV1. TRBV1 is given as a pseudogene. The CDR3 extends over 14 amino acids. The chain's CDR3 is CTSSQDRYPYKQYF. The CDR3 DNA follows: TGCACCAGCAGCCAAGATCGGTACCCCTACAAGCAGTACTTC.

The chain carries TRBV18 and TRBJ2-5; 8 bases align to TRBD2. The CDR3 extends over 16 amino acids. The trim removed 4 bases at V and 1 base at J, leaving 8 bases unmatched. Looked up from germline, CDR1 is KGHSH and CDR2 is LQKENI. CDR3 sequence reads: CASSLREGQGQETQYF. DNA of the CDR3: TGTGCCAGCTCACTTCGGGAGGGCCAGGGCCAAGAGACCCAGTACTTC.

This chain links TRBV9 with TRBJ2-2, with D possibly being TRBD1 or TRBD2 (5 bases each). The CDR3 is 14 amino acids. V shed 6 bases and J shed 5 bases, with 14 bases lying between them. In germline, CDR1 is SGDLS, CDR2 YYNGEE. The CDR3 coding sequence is TGTGCCAGCACCAGTGGCTGGGGGACCGGGGAGCTGTTTTTT. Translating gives CASTSGWGTGELFF.

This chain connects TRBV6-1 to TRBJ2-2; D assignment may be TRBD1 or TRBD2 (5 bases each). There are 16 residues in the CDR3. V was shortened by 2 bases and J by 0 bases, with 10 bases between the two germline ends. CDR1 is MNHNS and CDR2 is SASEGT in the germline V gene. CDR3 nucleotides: TGTGCCAGCAGTGAAAATCGGGGCACGAACACCGGGGAGCTGTTTTTT. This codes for CASSENRGTNTGELFF.

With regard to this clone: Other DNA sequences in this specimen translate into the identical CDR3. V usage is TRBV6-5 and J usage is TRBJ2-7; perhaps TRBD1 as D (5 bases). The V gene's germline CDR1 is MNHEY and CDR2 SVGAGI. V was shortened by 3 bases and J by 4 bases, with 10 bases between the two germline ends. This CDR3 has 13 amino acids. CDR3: CASSYRQGYEQYF. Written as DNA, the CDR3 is TGTGCCAGCAGTTATCGTCAGGGTTACGAGCAGTACTTC.

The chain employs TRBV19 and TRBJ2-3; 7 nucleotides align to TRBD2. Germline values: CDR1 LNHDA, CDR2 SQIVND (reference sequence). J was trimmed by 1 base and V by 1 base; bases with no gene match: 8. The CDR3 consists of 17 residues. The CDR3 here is CASSIGYSGSRTDTQYF. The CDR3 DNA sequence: TGTGCCAGTAGTATAGGATATAGCGGGTCCCGCACAGATACGCAGTATTTT. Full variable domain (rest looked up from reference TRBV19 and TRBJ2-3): DGGITQSPKYLFRKEGQNVTLSCEQNLNHDAMYWYRQDPGQGLRLIYYSQIVNDFQKGDIAEGYSVSREKKESFPLTVTSAQKNPTAFYLCASSIGYSGSRTDTQYFGPGTRLTVL.

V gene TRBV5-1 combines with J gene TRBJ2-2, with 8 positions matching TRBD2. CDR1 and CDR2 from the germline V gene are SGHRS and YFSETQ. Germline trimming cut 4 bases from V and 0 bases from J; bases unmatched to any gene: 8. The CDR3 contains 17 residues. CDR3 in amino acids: CASSQRLAGPNTGELFF. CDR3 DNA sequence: TGCGCCAGCAGCCAGCGGCTAGCGGGTCCGAACACCGGGGAGCTGTTTTTT.

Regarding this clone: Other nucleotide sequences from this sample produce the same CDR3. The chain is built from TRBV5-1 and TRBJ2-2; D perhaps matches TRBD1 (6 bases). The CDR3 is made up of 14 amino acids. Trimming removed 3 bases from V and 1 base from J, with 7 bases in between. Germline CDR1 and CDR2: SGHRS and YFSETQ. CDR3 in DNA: TGCGCCAGCAGCTCGACAGGGAACACCGGGGAGCTGTTTTTT. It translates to CASSSTGNTGELFF.

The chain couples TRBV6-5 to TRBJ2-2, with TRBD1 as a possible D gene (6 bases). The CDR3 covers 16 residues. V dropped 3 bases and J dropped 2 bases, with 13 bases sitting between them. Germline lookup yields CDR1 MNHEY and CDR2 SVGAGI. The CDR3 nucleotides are TGTGCCAGCAGTTATACAGGGATACTAAACACCGGGGAGCTGTTTTTT. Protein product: CASSYTGILNTGELFF.

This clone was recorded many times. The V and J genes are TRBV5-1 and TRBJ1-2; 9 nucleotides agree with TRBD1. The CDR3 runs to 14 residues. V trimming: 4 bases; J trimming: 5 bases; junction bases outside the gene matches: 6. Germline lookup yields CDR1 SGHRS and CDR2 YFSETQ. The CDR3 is CASSIGDRAYGYTF. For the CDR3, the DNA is TGCGCCAGCAGCATCGGGGACAGGGCATATGGCTACACCTTC.

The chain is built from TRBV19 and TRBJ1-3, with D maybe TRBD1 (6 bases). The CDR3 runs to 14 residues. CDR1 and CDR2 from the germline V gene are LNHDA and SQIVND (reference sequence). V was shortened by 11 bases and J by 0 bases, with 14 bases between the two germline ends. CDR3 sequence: CASRGPLSGNTIYF. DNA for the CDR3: TGTGCCTCCAGGGGCCCTCTCTCTGGAAACACCATATATTTT.

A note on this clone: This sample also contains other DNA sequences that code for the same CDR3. The CDR3 bases are TGCGCCAGCAGCTTGAATACGGGAGTGAACACTGAAGCTTTCTTT. The encoded protein is CASSLNTGVNTEAFF. The rearrangement links TRBV5-1 to TRBJ1-1; no firm D call. V shed 1 base and J shed 0 bases, with 10 bases lying between them. CDR3 size: 15 residues. Germline CDR1 is SGHRS and CDR2 is YFSETQ.